A selection of T cell receptor beta chains follows, all from one sample in a study of T-cell memory formation after mild COVID-19. TCRdb fed the 5' RACE reads into MiXCR, producing one record per CDR3 protein. Of 300,000 to 400,000 distinct CDR3 sequences listed, roughly an eighth are singletons. The sequenced material came from PBMCs or a T cell subset sorted from them (not recorded which). Receptor source: a man younger than 35 who had mild COVID-19 (a few samples of this study predate the infection). Cell type and time point are not known. Both conserved end residues are part of each CDR3.

15 | TRBV12-5 | CASGSRDSYTDTQYF
14 | TRBV7-6 | CASSLEFGNPEQYF
14 | TRBV28 | CASSPPGPQLTQHF
15 | TRBV7-8 | CASSLMRLARTEAFF
18 | TRBV7-2 | CASSGPVRNTGVQETQYF
15 | TRBV24-1 | CATSDRGQEIYGYTF
14 | TRBV7-3 | CASSSDRRPDTQYF
15 | TRBV5-5 | CASSPRQDLTFEQYF
15 | TRBV7-6 | CASSPTGTGEAEQYF
15 | TRBV28 | CASRLLAGGLYIQYF
13 | TRBV7-9 | CASEGTGNEKLFF
17 | TRBV12-3/TRBV12-4 | CASTQGTQTATNEKLFF
14 | TRBV3-1 | CASNSRGSTDTQYF
17 | TRBV5-1 | CASKGYAGGPNTGELFF
12 | TRBV5-1 | CASSLLQETQYF
14 | TRBV13 | CASSLTRGADTQYF
13 | TRBV12-5 | CASASGDTGELFF
16 | TRBV7-2 | CASSPESLQGRRTQYF
16 | TRBV5-4 | CASSPAPQGSYNEQFF
15 | TRBV7-2 | CASSRPTGGGETQYF
14 | TRBV12-3/TRBV12-4 | CASSPGRRGRGYTF
15 | TRBV10-2 | CASSGQGPANYGYTF
18 | TRBV5-5 | CASSRTDPGQGSLRELFF
13 | TRBV7-2 | CASSLELKETQYF
15 | TRBV5-1 | CASSLAVGGGETQYF
14 | TRBV6-6 | CASSSDPIVYEQYF
15 | TRBV11-1 | CASSRSGTGQETQYF
14 | TRBV6-5 | CASKWGGANYEQYF
15 | TRBV20-1 | CSARDSDRLGDEQFF
17 | TRBV11-2 | CASSFMGGGYRSYEQYF
13 | TRBV29-1 | CSAKTGGNSPLHF
13 | TRBV27 | CASSLTGTQPQHF
13 | TRBV18 | CASSPGFRTEAFF
17 | TRBV24-1 | CATSDLTSGGRTDTQYF
14 | TRBV19 | CASSYAGTDYEQYF
15 | TRBV28 | CASILRGDRGPEAFF
13 | TRBV20-1 | CSARIPGGSPLHF
13 | TRBV24-1 | CATSDPDVAAQYF
14 | TRBV11-2 | CASSYRQEQETQYF
13 | TRBV20-1 | CSGGVQPPDTQYF
16 | TRBV5-1 | CASSSLHGQFNQPQHF
14 | TRBV20-1 | CSAEQGQGADTQYF
15 | TRBV6-2/TRBV6-3 | CASSYSMESGYGYTF
20 | TRBV4-3 | CASSPVSGTSGVRGTDTQYF
17 | TRBV15 | CATSPRRAGGSNQPQHF
17 | TRBV4-3 | CASSQDWDGGGTDTQYF
13 | TRBV7-9 | CASSLSAGETQYF